What follows are 11 T cell receptor beta chains derived from one specimen sequenced in a study of blood T cells in healthy people across ages. A second PCR, run for about 7 to 11 cycles, used a sample-barcoded 5' primer plus a J-beta primer mix. TCRdb used MiXCR to reprocess the 5' RACE reads, holding one entry per CDR3 protein. Altogether over a million distinct CDR3 sequences are present, around two fifths being singletons, with the ten largest covering 7.9%. The material sequenced was blood. These TCRs come from a woman under 30 in good health.

The genes are TRBV28 and TRBJ2-7; 8 bases match TRBD2. V lost 6 bases to trimming and J lost 2 bases; unmatched junction nucleotides: 3. The CDR3 has 13 residues. In germline, CDR1 is MDHEN, CDR2 SYDVKM. The CDR3 region is CASRNGGAYEQYF. Here the CDR3 DNA reads TGTGCCAGCAGGAACGGGGGGGCCTACGAGCAGTACTTC.

The rearrangement links TRBV12-3 or TRBV12-4 to TRBJ2-1, with D possibly called TRBD1 or TRBD2 (7 bases each). Trimming pared 10 bases from V and 6 bases from J, leaving 16 bases between. CDR3 length equals 13 residues. Here the CDR3 reads CAITIRGGNEQFF. In nucleotides, the CDR3 is TGTGCCATCACAATCAGGGGGGGCAATGAGCAGTTCTTC.

J is TRBJ1-1 and V is TRBV20-1; D is ambiguous. CDR3 size: 14 residues. The V end was cut by 3 bases, the J end by 4 bases, with 15 bases between. Germline V gives CDR1 DFQATT, CDR2 SNEGSKA (reference sequence). The chain's CDR3 is CSARLSGGSTEAFF. The CDR3 nucleotides read TGCAGTGCTAGGCTATCAGGTGGGTCCACTGAAGCTTTCTTT.

The genes are TRBV11-2 and TRBJ2-7; 7 bases line up with TRBD2. CDR1 is SGHAT, CDR2 FQNNGV, per germline. Trimming cost V 6 bases and J 4 bases; bases outside gene matches: 12. This CDR3 contains 15 residues. This CDR3 reads CASSIGAGELYEQYF. CDR3 bases: TGTGCCAGCAGTATTGGGGCGGGGGAGCTTTACGAGCAGTACTTC. The full variable domain, its missing parts supplied by reference TRBV11-2 and TRBJ2-7, is EAGVAQSPRYKIIEKRQSVAFWCNPISGHATLYWYQQILGQGPKLLIQFQNNGVVDDSQLPKDRFSAERLKGVDSTLKIQPAKLEDSAVYLCASSIGAGELYEQYFGPGTRLTVT.

The rearrangement joins TRBV7-2 to TRBJ2-5; D is undetermined. CDR1 is SGHTA and CDR2 is FQGNSA in the germline V gene. CDR3 size: 12 residues. V lost 4 bases, J lost 5 bases, and 8 bases lay in between. The CDR3 protein is CASSSNRETQYF. The CDR3 region has the DNA TGTGCCAGCAGCTCAAACCGGGAGACCCAGTACTTC.

The V and J genes are TRBV5-5 and TRBJ2-5; TRBD2 agrees at 16 bases. The DNA end is a closer match to TRBJ2-7, so the J assignment may be wrong. The CDR3 loop spans 16 amino acids. The germline V gene has CDR1 SGHKS and CDR2 YYEKEE (reference sequence). CDR3 amino acids: CASSWTGTSGGAEQYF. CDR3 DNA sequence: TGTGCCAGCAGCTGGACCGGGACTAGCGGGGGGGCCGAGCAGTACTTC.

The chain combines TRBV18 with TRBJ1-4; D is undetermined. The CDR3 loop spans 13 amino acids. Germline V gene data show CDR1 as KGHSH and CDR2 as LQKENI. Trimming left V 2 bases short and J 7 bases short, with 8 bases between. Here the CDR3 reads CASSPSTIEKLFF. CDR3 bases: TGTGCCAGCTCACCAAGCACCATTGAAAAACTGTTTTTT.

This chain connects TRBV10-3 to TRBJ2-1; 12 positions agree with TRBD2. Germline V gene sequence: CDR1 ENHRY, CDR2 SYGVKD. The CDR3 has 16 amino acids. V lost 3 bases and J lost 6; bases outside the gene matches: 6. This CDR3 is CAISELAGGSINEQFF. CDR3 in DNA: TGTGCCATCAGTGAACTAGCGGGGGGCTCTATCAATGAGCAGTTCTTC.

The chain recombines TRBV11-2 with TRBJ2-7; no reliable D call. Trimming stripped 1 base from V and 2 bases from J, with 12 bases between. The CDR3 loop spans 15 amino acids. Per the germline V gene, CDR1 is SGHAT and CDR2 is FQNNGV. In nucleotides, the CDR3 is TGTGCCAGCAGCTTAGCCTTCGCCCTTACCTACGAGCAGTACTTC. As protein: CASSLAFALTYEQYF. Full variable domain (missing parts from reference TRBV11-2 and TRBJ2-7): EAGVAQSPRYKIIEKRQSVAFWCNPISGHATLYWYQQILGQGPKLLIQFQNNGVVDDSQLPKDRFSAERLKGVDSTLKIQPAKLEDSAVYLCASSLAFALTYEQYFGPGTRLTVT.

The chain joins TRBV2 to TRBJ2-5, with 12 bases matching TRBD2. The CDR3 has 18 amino acids. Trimming removed 2 bases from V and 2 bases from J; junction bases left unmatched: 9. Germline values: CDR1 SNHLY, CDR2 FYNNEI. Written as DNA, the CDR3 is TGTGCCAGCAGTGAAAAGCTAGCGGGGGGGCTTTGGCAAGAGACCCAGTACTTC. Translation gives CASSEKLAGGLWQETQYF.

The sample holds many counts of this clonotype. The chain carries TRBV6-2 or TRBV6-3 and TRBJ2-7, with 12 bases fitting TRBD2. The CDR3 consists of 14 residues. CDR1 and CDR2 (germline): MNHEY, SVGEGT. V lost 5 bases, J lost 2 bases, and 1 base stayed unmatched. The CDR3 region has the DNA TGTGCCAGCAGTACTAGCGGGGGGCCCTACGAGCAGTACTTC. It yields the protein CASSTSGGPYEQYF.